The sequence of this T cell receptor (beta chain) was determined in a study of T cells after yellow fever vaccination. There are many counts of this clonotype. The authors made TCR cDNA by 5'RACE template switching, adding a universal primer site and UMIs. TCRdb analysed the 5' RACE reads with MiXCR anew, one entry per CDR3 protein. The sample has under 40,000 distinct CDR3 sequences, 6.6% seen once. Germline-derived CDR1 and CDR2 are MNHEY and SVGEGT. The CDR3 has 14 amino acids. Trimming cost V 0 bases and J 1 base, with 7 bases left between them. Whole-study results and caveats: Nearly all vaccine-responding clonotypes were undetectable in sorted memory subsets on day 0. A weaker but faster secondary response was observed, peaking on day 5 versus 15. Most clones from primary vaccination were detected again post-booster (roughly 96% CD4, 88% CD8).

This material consisted of PBMCs, either bulk or a sorted T-cell subset (CD4+, CD8+, memory, or dextramer-sorted; not recorded which), taken on the day of the first yellow fever vaccination. V is TRBV6-2 or TRBV6-3 and J is TRBJ2-7; no clear D gene. The source is a man younger than 30 who received the YFV17D yellow fever vaccine. CDR3 bases: TGTGCCAGCAGTTACTCGACGGTGTCCTACGAGCAGTACTTC. Its translation is CASSYSTVSYEQYF.